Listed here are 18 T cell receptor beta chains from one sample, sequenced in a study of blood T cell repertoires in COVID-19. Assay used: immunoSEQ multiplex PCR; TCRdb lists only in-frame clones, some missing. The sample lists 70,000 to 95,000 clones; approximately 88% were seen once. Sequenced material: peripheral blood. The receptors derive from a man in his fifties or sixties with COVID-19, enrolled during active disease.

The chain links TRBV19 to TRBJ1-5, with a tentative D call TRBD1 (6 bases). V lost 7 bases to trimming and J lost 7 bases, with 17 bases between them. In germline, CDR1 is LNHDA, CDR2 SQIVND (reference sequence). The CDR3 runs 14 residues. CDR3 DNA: TGTGCCAGTACCGACAGGAGGATCGGCCAGCCCCAGCATTTT. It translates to CASTDRRIGQPQHF.

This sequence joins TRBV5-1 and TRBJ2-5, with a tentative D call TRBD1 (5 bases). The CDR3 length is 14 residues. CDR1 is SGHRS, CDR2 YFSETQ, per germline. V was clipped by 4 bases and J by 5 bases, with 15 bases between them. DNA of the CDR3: TGCGCCAGCAGCCAATCAGGGTCGGGCGAGACCCAGTACTTC. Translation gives CASSQSGSGETQYF.

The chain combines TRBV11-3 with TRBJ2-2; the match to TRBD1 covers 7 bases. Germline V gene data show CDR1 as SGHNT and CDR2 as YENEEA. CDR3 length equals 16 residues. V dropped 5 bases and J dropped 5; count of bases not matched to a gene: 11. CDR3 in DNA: TGTGCCAGCAGCAACACCGGGACAGTCGGGACCGGGGAGCTGTTTTTT. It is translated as CASSNTGTVGTGELFF.

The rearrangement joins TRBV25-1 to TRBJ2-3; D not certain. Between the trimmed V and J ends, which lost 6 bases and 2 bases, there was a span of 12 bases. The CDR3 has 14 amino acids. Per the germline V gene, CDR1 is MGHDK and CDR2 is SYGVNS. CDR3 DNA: TGTGCCAGCAGATCAGAGCGTGTCACAGATACGCAGTATTTT. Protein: CASRSERVTDTQYF.

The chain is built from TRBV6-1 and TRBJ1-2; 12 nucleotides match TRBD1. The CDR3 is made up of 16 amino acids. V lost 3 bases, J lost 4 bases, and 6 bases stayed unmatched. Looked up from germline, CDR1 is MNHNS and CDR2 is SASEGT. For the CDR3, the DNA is TGTGCCAGCAGTGACCGCGGGACAGGGGGCCCCTATGGCTACACCTTC. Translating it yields CASSDRGTGGPYGYTF.

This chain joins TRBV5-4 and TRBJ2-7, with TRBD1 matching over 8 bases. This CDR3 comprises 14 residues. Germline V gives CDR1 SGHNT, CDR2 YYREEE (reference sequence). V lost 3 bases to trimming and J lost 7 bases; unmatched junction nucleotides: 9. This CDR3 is CASSSQGTGEEQYF. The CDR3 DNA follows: TGTGCCAGCAGCTCCCAGGGGACAGGCGAAGAGCAGTACTTC.

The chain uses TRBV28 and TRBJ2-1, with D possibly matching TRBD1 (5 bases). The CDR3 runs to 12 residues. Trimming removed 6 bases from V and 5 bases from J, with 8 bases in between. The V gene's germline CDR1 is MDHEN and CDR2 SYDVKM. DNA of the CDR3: TGTGCCAGCAGGACAGCAAACAATGAGCAGTTCTTC. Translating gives CASRTANNEQFF.

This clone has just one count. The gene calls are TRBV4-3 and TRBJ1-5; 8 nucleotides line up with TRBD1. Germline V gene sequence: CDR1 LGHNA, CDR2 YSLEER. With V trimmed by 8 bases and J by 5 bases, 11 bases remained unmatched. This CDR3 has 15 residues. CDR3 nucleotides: TGCGCCAGCGCCAGGGGGCTGGGGTCCGATCAGCCCCAGCATTTT. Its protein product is CASARGLGSDQPQHF.

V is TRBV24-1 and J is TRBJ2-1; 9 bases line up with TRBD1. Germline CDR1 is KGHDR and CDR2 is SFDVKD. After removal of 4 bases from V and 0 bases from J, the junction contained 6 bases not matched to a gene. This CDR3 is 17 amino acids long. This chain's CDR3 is CATSDSLTGGSYNEQFF. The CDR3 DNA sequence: TGTGCCACCAGTGACTCCCTGACAGGGGGCTCCTACAATGAGCAGTTCTTC.

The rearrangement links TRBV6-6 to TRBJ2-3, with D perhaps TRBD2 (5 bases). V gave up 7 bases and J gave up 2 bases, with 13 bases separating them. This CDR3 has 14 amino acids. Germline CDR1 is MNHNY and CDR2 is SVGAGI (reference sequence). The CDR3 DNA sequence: TGTGCCAGCAAGATCGGACTGTACACAGATACGCAGTATTTT. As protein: CASKIGLYTDTQYF.

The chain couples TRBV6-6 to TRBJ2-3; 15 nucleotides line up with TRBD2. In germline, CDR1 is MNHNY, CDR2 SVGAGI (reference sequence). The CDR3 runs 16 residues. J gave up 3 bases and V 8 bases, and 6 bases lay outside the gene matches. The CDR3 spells CASRTSGGAGTDTQYF. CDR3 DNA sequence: TGTGCCAGCCGGACTAGCGGGGGGGCCGGGACAGATACGCAGTATTTT.

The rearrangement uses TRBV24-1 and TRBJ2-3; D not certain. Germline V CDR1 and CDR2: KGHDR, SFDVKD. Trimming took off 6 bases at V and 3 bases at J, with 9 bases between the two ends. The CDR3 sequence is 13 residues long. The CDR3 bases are TGTGCCACCAGTAGGCAGGCTACAGATACGCAGTATTTT. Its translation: CATSRQATDTQYF.

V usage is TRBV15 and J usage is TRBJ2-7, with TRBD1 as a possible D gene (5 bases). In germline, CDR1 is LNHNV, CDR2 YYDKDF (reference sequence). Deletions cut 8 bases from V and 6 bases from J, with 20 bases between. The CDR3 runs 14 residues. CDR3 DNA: TGTGCCACCGGGCTTACAGGAAGTTCGAGCGAGCAGTACTTC. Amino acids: CATGLTGSSSEQYF.

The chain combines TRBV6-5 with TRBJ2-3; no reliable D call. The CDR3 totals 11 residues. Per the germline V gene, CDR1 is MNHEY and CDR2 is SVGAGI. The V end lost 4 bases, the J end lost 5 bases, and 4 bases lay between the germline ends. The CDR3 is CASSSQDTQYF. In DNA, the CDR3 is TGTGCCAGCAGTTCCCAAGATACGCAGTATTTT.

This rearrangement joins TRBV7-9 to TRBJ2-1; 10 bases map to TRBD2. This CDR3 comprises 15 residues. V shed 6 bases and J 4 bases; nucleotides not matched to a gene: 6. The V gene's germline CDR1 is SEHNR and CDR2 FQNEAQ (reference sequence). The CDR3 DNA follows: TGTGCCAGCAGAATAGCGGGGGGTTTGTACAATGAGCAGTTCTTC. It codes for CASRIAGGLYNEQFF.

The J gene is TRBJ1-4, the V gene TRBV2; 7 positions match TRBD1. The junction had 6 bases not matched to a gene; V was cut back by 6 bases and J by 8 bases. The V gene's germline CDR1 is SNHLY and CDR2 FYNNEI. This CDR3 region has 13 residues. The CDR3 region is CASSRQGWEKLFF. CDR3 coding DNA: TGTGCCAGCAGCCGACAGGGCTGGGAAAAACTGTTTTTT.

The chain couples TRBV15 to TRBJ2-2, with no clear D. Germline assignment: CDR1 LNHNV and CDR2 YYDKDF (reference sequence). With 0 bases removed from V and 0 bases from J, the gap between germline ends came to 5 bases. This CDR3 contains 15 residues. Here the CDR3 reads CATSREATNTGELFF. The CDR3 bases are TGTGCCACCAGCAGAGAAGCCACGAACACCGGGGAGCTGTTTTTT.

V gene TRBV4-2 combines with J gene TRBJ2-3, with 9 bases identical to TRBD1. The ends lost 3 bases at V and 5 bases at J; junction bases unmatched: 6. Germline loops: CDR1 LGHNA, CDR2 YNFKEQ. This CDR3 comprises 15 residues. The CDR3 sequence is CASSQGGQGEDTQYF. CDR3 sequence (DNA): TGTGCCAGCAGCCAGGGGGGACAGGGAGAAGATACGCAGTATTTT.